These T cell receptor beta chains were read from a single sample in a study of blood T cell repertoires in COVID-19. The assay was immunoSEQ multiplex PCR, and TCRdb's table has in-frame clones only and misses some. This table holds 400,000 to 450,000 clones, around 90% found once. The sequenced sample was PBMCs or T cells enriched from blood (not recorded which). These TCRs come from a young man who had recovered from COVID-19. CDR3s include the opening cysteine and the closing phenylalanine or tryptophan. Fields, in order: CDR3 protein, CDR3 DNA, D gene, V gene, clone size, J gene. D genes are given only for firm matches. Where a row states a size, it is once, few, many or the class of an expanded clone; other rows omit it.

cdr3_aa: CASSQVGGAGSPLHF; cdr3_nt: TGCGCCAGCAGCCAAGTAGGGGGCGCCGGATCACCCCTCCACTTT; d_call: TRBD1; v_call: TRBV4-1; clone_size: -; j_call: TRBJ1-6
cdr3_aa: CASSPRVGGGATKNIQYF; cdr3_nt: TGTGCCAGCAGTCCCCGCGTGGGGGGGGGCGCGACCAAAAACATTCAGTACTTC; d_call: -; v_call: TRBV27; clone_size: -; j_call: TRBJ2-4
cdr3_aa: CASSLPVVTEGVPAIDGYTF; cdr3_nt: TGTGCCAGCAGCTTACCCGTAGTAACTGAGGGGGTCCCCGCGATTGATGGCTACACCTTC; d_call: -; v_call: TRBV7-3; clone_size: -; j_call: TRBJ1-2
cdr3_aa: CASSADRSNSPLHF; cdr3_nt: TGTGCCAGCAGCGCCGACAGGAGCAATTCACCCCTCCACTTT; d_call: -; v_call: TRBV9; clone_size: -; j_call: TRBJ1-6
cdr3_aa: CASRESNGLAHEQFF; cdr3_nt: TGTGCCAGCAGGGAAAGTAACGGACTAGCCCATGAGCAGTTCTTC; d_call: TRBD2; v_call: TRBV2; clone_size: -; j_call: TRBJ2-1
cdr3_aa: CASSSWTGRAKNIQYF; cdr3_nt: TGTGCCAGTAGTTCCTGGACAGGGCGGGCCAAAAACATTCAGTACTTC; d_call: TRBD1; v_call: TRBV19; clone_size: -; j_call: TRBJ2-4
cdr3_aa: CSVERSGGETQYF; cdr3_nt: TGCAGCGTTGAAAGGTCGGGGGGGGAGACCCAGTACTTC; d_call: TRBD2; v_call: TRBV29-1; clone_size: -; j_call: TRBJ2-5
cdr3_aa: CASSQGQGTPGELFF; cdr3_nt: TGTGCCAGCAGCCAGGGACAGGGGACTCCCGGGGAGCTGTTTTTT; d_call: TRBD1; v_call: TRBV4-2; clone_size: -; j_call: TRBJ2-2
cdr3_aa: CASSKRDRDGYTF; cdr3_nt: TGTGCCAGCAGTAAAAGGGACAGGGATGGCTACACCTTC; d_call: TRBD1; v_call: TRBV6-1; clone_size: -; j_call: TRBJ1-2
cdr3_aa: CASSSSERPGRDTQYF; cdr3_nt: TGTGCCAGCAGTTCCTCCGAACGGCCGGGGAGAGATACGCAGTATTTT; d_call: -; v_call: TRBV28; clone_size: -; j_call: TRBJ2-3
cdr3_aa: CASSPWEDTEAFF; cdr3_nt: TGTGCCAGCTCACCTTGGGAGGACACTGAAGCTTTCTTT; d_call: -; v_call: TRBV18; clone_size: -; j_call: TRBJ1-1
cdr3_aa: CASSLEDRRNNEQFF; cdr3_nt: TGTGCCAGCAGCTTGGAGGACAGGCGAAACAATGAGCAGTTCTTC; d_call: TRBD1; v_call: TRBV5-4; clone_size: once; j_call: TRBJ2-1
cdr3_aa: CASSPEGGRAGELFF; cdr3_nt: TGTGCCAGCAGCCCCGAGGGCGGGAGAGCCGGGGAGCTGTTTTTT; d_call: TRBD2; v_call: TRBV7-3; clone_size: -; j_call: TRBJ2-2
cdr3_aa: CASSPNRGQSSGNTIYF; cdr3_nt: TGTGCCAGCTCACCAAACCGGGGACAGAGCTCTGGAAACACCATATATTTT; d_call: TRBD1; v_call: TRBV18; clone_size: -; j_call: TRBJ1-3
cdr3_aa: CASSPVGITEAFF; cdr3_nt: TGTGCCAGCAGCCCCGTCGGGATCACTGAAGCTTTCTTT; d_call: -; v_call: TRBV5-6; clone_size: -; j_call: TRBJ1-1
cdr3_aa: CASSASGTLDGYTF; cdr3_nt: TGCGCCAGCTCGGCTTCAGGGACTTTGGATGGCTACACCTTC; d_call: -; v_call: TRBV10-2; clone_size: -; j_call: TRBJ1-2
cdr3_aa: CATSSDRGSYNEQFF; cdr3_nt: TGTGCCACCAGCTCTGACAGGGGGTCCTACAATGAGCAGTTCTTC; d_call: TRBD1; v_call: TRBV15; clone_size: -; j_call: TRBJ2-1
cdr3_aa: CASSLGGSLDTQYF; cdr3_nt: TGTGCCAGCAGTTTGGGCGGGAGTTTAGATACGCAGTATTTT; d_call: TRBD2; v_call: TRBV28; clone_size: -; j_call: TRBJ2-3
cdr3_aa: CASSLSGIAEQYF; cdr3_nt: TGTGCCAGCAGTTTAAGCGGGATTGCTGAGCAGTACTTC; d_call: TRBD2; v_call: TRBV27; clone_size: -; j_call: TRBJ2-7
cdr3_aa: CASSSNLETGGSYEQYF; cdr3_nt: TGTGCCAGCAGCTCGAACCTGGAGACAGGGGGTTCCTACGAGCAGTACTTC; d_call: TRBD1; v_call: TRBV13; clone_size: -; j_call: TRBJ2-7
cdr3_aa: CASSDPWTSNQPQHF; cdr3_nt: TGTGCCAGCAGTGATCCATGGACTTCCAATCAGCCCCAGCATTTT; d_call: -; v_call: TRBV6-1; clone_size: -; j_call: TRBJ1-5
cdr3_aa: CASSRQAQETQYF; cdr3_nt: TGTGCCAGCAGCCGACAGGCACAAGAGACCCAGTACTTC; d_call: -; v_call: TRBV7-2; clone_size: -; j_call: TRBJ2-5
cdr3_aa: CASSVRGGPGNTIYF; cdr3_nt: TGTGCCAGCAGTGTCCGAGGCGGGCCCGGAAACACCATATATTTT; d_call: -; v_call: TRBV6-4; clone_size: -; j_call: TRBJ1-3
cdr3_aa: CASSQPTEGGLSYEQYF; cdr3_nt: TGCGCCAGCAGCCAACCTACGGAGGGCGGCCTCTCCTACGAGCAGTACTTC; d_call: -; v_call: TRBV4-1; clone_size: -; j_call: TRBJ2-7
cdr3_aa: CASSIGGDRARTQPQHF; cdr3_nt: TGTGCCAGTAGTATTGGGGGAGACAGGGCTAGGACTCAGCCCCAGCATTTT; d_call: TRBD1; v_call: TRBV19; clone_size: -; j_call: TRBJ1-5
cdr3_aa: CATSETSGSVTDTQYF; cdr3_nt: TGTGCCACCAGTGAAACTAGCGGGAGTGTGACAGATACGCAGTATTTT; d_call: TRBD2; v_call: TRBV24-1; clone_size: -; j_call: TRBJ2-3
cdr3_aa: CASFYRGWGEKLFF; cdr3_nt: TGCGCCAGCTTCTACAGGGGTTGGGGTGAAAAACTGTTTTTT; d_call: TRBD1; v_call: TRBV10-1; clone_size: -; j_call: TRBJ1-4
cdr3_aa: CASSQSQGANGYTF; cdr3_nt: TGTGCCAGCAGCCAATCACAGGGGGCGAATGGCTACACCTTC; d_call: TRBD1; v_call: TRBV16; clone_size: once; j_call: TRBJ1-2